These 19 T cell receptor beta chains were sequenced from one sample in a study of beta chain features in type 1 diabetes. Overall study results and limits: TCRB CDR3 length was moderately but significantly reduced in all four CD4+ subsets of Type 1 diabetes patients.

Expressed TCRB transcripts were sequenced, since all the RNA that had been isolated was reverse transcribed. The data were produced by immunoSEQ multiplex PCR, yet TCRdb's version contains in-frame clones alone and is incomplete. The sample consists of roughly 290,000 clones, approximately 15% of them appearing once. Their recognized antigens are unknown. The source material was naive CD4+ T cells from blood. The receptors were sampled from a young man with type 1 diabetes.

The J gene is TRBJ2-7, the V gene TRBV6-6, with D perhaps matching TRBD1 (5 bases). Germline V gene data show CDR1 as MNHNY and CDR2 as SVGAGI (reference sequence). CDR3 length equals 14 residues. Trimming shortened V by 6 bases and J by 1 base, and 13 bases separated the two germline ends. The CDR3 protein is CASRGRGQSYEQYF. DNA for the CDR3: TGTGCCAGCAGAGGAAGGGGTCAATCCTACGAGCAGTACTTC.

About this clone itself: Other nucleotide sequences in the sample specify the same CDR3. The chain joins TRBV28 to TRBJ2-6, with a weak D call TRBD1 (5 bases). The V end was cut by 5 bases, the J end by 1 base, with 6 bases between. Germline V gene data show CDR1 as MDHEN and CDR2 as SYDVKM. The CDR3 is 14 amino acids. The CDR3 bases are TGTGCCAGCAGTAGGGGTTCTGGGGCCAACGTCCTGACTTTC. It translates to CASSRGSGANVLTF.

This clone was seen a few times. The chain links TRBV5-4 to TRBJ2-1; 13 bases agree with TRBD2. Germline V gene sequence: CDR1 SGHNT, CDR2 YYREEE (reference sequence). The CDR3 sequence is 13 residues long. V gave up 5 bases and J gave up 10 bases; unmatched junction bases: 3. The CDR3 region is CASSKGLAGEQFF. The CDR3 DNA reads as TGTGCCAGCAGTAAGGGACTAGCGGGAGAGCAGTTCTTC.

The table lists this clone with a few counts. The chain uses TRBV7-7 and TRBJ2-5; 7 bases fit TRBD2. There are 14 residues in the CDR3. With 4 bases clipped from V and 5 bases from J, the junction kept 7 bases outside the gene matches. The germline V gene has CDR1 SSHAT and CDR2 FNYEAQ (reference sequence). The CDR3 DNA sequence: TGTGCCAGCAGCTCCAACTTCGGGGGGGAGACCCAGTACTTC. This encodes CASSSNFGGETQYF.

The chain links TRBV21-1 to TRBJ1-1; the table's D call TRBD1 went unverified against the DNA. TRBV21-1 is a listed pseudogene. The length of the CDR3 is 16 residues. CDR3 sequence: CASSNSRGGVRTEAFF. The CDR3 DNA sequence: TGTGCCAGCAGCAATAGCAGGGGCGGTGTAAGGACTGAAGCTTTCTTT.

This clone was picked up a small number of times. This CDR3 is CATSRRGQTEQYF. CDR3 bases: TGTGCCACCAGCAGAAGGGGACAAACCGAGCAGTACTTC. The V gene is TRBV15, the J gene TRBJ2-7; maybe TRBD1 (6 bases). The CDR3 is 13 residues long. CDR1 and CDR2 from the germline V gene are LNHNV and YYDKDF (reference sequence). The V end was cut by 2 bases, the J end by 6 bases, with 11 bases between.

This clone was detected a few times. Germline and junction disagree at one end, which may indicate a read error. This chain uses TRBV25-1 with TRBJ2-1, with no clear D. This CDR3 spans 11 amino acids. Germline V gene data show CDR1 as MGHDK and CDR2 as SYGVNS. This CDR3 reads CASSGYIEQFF. In nucleotides, the CDR3 is TGTGCCAGCAGCGGGTACATTGAGCAGTTCTTC.

This clone has only a few counts. The J gene is TRBJ2-2, the V gene TRBV14; TRBD2 is a possible D gene (5 bases). From germline, CDR1 is SGHDN and CDR2 FVKESK. Trimming cost V 10 bases and J 6 bases, with 15 bases left between them. The CDR3 contains 13 residues. CDR3 DNA sequence: TGTGCCACCTCCCTTGGAGGCCCCGGGGAGCTGTTTTTT. Translating gives CATSLGGPGELFF.

In its sample, this clone was seen a few times. The chain has TRBV6-6 and TRBJ2-7, with a weak D call TRBD1 (5 bases). The germline V gene has CDR1 MNHNY and CDR2 SVGAGI (reference sequence). Between the trimmed V and J ends, which lost 5 bases and 2 bases, there was a span of 10 bases. The CDR3 runs 13 residues. The CDR3 bases are TGTGCCAGCAGTATGGGCAGGGCCTACGAGCAGTACTTC. Translated: CASSMGRAYEQYF.

This clone occurred a few times. The J gene is TRBJ1-2, the V gene TRBV5-4; a weak D match, TRBD1 (6 bases). The CDR3 has 14 residues. Per the germline V gene, CDR1 is SGHNT and CDR2 is YYREEE (reference sequence). V lost 3 bases and J 3 bases, leaving 12 bases between the germline ends. CDR3 bases: TGTGCCAGCAGCTCCCGTACAGGGTACTATGGCTACACCTTC. Protein product: CASSSRTGYYGYTF.

Only a few counts were recorded for this clone. The chain is built from TRBV18 and TRBJ2-3; 8 bases agree with TRBD2. CDR3 size: 17 residues. CDR1 and CDR2 from the germline V gene are KGHSH and LQKENI. V shed 2 bases and J 5 bases; nucleotides not matched to a gene: 12. CDR3 region: CASSPRTGGPILDTQYF. The CDR3 DNA reads as TGTGCCAGCTCACCAAGGACGGGGGGGCCCATTTTAGATACGCAGTATTTT.

This chain connects TRBV6-5 to TRBJ2-5; D is perhaps TRBD1 (5 bases). CDR3 length: 15 amino acids. Per germline, CDR1 MNHEY and CDR2 SVGAGI. Trimming cost V 4 bases and J 1 base, with 13 bases left between them. CDR3 amino acids: CASSWTLYSQETQYF. The DNA of the CDR3 is TGTGCCAGCAGTTGGACACTCTATTCCCAAGAGACCCAGTACTTC.

This clone was seen a handful of times. The chain combines TRBV5-6 with TRBJ2-1; D is unclear. This CDR3 is 13 amino acids long. V was cut by 0 bases and J by 9 bases, with 10 bases left in between. The germline V gene encodes CDR1 SGHDT and CDR2 YYEEEE. CDR3 sequence (DNA): TGTGCCAGCAGCTTGGACCCCGCGCCTGAGCAGTTCTTC. As protein: CASSLDPAPEQFF.

This clone has a handful of counts. The chain joins TRBV5-1 to TRBJ2-7; D is perhaps TRBD1 (5 bases). The CDR3 extends over 13 amino acids. CDR1 is SGHRS and CDR2 is YFSETQ in the germline V gene. Trimming left V 9 bases short and J 3 bases short, with 16 bases between. In DNA, the CDR3 is TGCGCCACCCGCCCGCAGGGCGTCTACGAGCAGTACTTC. Protein sequence: CATRPQGVYEQYF.

The count of this clone is one. The CDR3 sequence is CASGSTPGQGINEQFF. The CDR3 region has the DNA TGTGCTAGTGGTTCAACACCGGGACAGGGGATCAATGAGCAGTTCTTC. The V gene is TRBV12-5, the J gene TRBJ2-1, with TRBD1 matching over 10 bases. Germline V gives CDR1 LGHNT, CDR2 FRNRAP. With V trimmed by 4 bases and J by 6 bases, 9 bases remained unmatched. CDR3 length: 16 amino acids. Filled out from reference TRBV12-5 and TRBJ2-1, the complete variable domain reads DARVTQTPRHKVTEMGQEVTMRCQPILGHNTVFWYRQTMMQGLELLAYFRNRAPLDDSGMPKDRFSAEMPDATLATLKIQPSEPRDSAVYFCASGSTPGQGINEQFFGPGTRLTVL.

This clone was counted a few times. The gene calls are TRBV30 and TRBJ1-5; D may be TRBD1 (5 bases). CDR3 size: 15 residues. CDR1 is GTSNPN and CDR2 is SVGIG in the germline V gene (reference sequence). V lost 2 bases and J lost 3, with 14 bases in between. CDR3 protein: CAWSLGTGLNQPQHF. The CDR3 DNA sequence: TGTGCCTGGAGTCTCGGGACGGGACTCAATCAGCCCCAGCATTTT.

This clone has only one observation. The V gene is TRBV30, the J gene TRBJ2-5, with TRBD2 as a possible D gene (5 bases). V was pared by 7 bases and J by 9 bases, with 15 bases between. The CDR3 spans 11 residues. The germline gives CDR1 GTSNPN, CDR2 SVGIG (reference sequence). DNA for the CDR3: TGTGCCTTTTGGACGGCCGGGGCCCAGTACTTC. Residues: CAFWTAGAQYF.

This clone was observed a few times. The V call is TRBV30, the J call TRBJ1-1; D possibly corresponds to TRBD1 (5 bases). V lost 1 base and J 1 base, leaving 13 bases between the germline ends. The germline CDR1 and CDR2 sequences are GTSNPN and SVGIG (reference sequence). The CDR3 is 15 residues long. Here the CDR3 DNA reads TGTGCCTGGAGTGAGGTGAAAAGGGGGAACACTGAAGCTTTCTTT. Protein sequence: CAWSEVKRGNTEAFF.

This chain uses TRBV5-4 with TRBJ2-7; 7 nucleotides line up with TRBD1. Trimming cost V 4 bases and J 0 bases; bases outside gene matches: 4. CDR3 length equals 14 residues. The germline gives CDR1 SGHNT, CDR2 YYREEE (reference sequence). The chain's CDR3 is CASSQDRNSYEQYF. DNA of the CDR3: TGTGCCAGCAGCCAGGACAGGAACTCCTACGAGCAGTACTTC.